This paragraph covers one TCR beta chain sequence. Its antigen is currently unknown. CDR1 SGHTA and CDR2 FQGNSA come from the germline V gene. This CDR3 is built from 14 residues. Trimming removed 4 bases from V and 5 bases from J, with 14 bases in between. The data belong to a study of T cell responses to AZD1222 COVID-19 vaccine. Sequencing used immunoSEQ multiplex PCR; TCRdb keeps in-frame clones, though not all of them. The sample contains about 120,000 clones, about 90% of which appear only once. Study-wide points: The study found vaccine-associated CD4 TCRs spanning spike, dominant at 160-218 and 743-854.

This clonotype was obtained from an adult who received the AZD1222 COVID-19 vaccine. The rearrangement uses TRBV7-2 and TRBJ1-2; possibly TRBD1 for D (6 bases). The source material was peripheral blood, sampled 28 days after the second AZD1222 dose. CDR3 amino acids: CASSYDRMGYGYTF. The CDR3 DNA reads TGTGCCAGCAGCTACGACAGGATGGGGTATGGCTACACCTTC.